The source of this T cell receptor beta chain is a study of early T cells in non-severe SARS-CoV-2 infection. The V end was cut by 2 bases, the J end by 4 bases, with 11 bases between. The germline gives CDR1 SQVTM, CDR2 ANQGSEA. The CDR3 loop spans 13 amino acids. In TCRdb, the 5' RACE reads were re-called with MiXCR into one record per CDR3 protein. Of around 82,000 distinct CDR3 sequences in the sample, 14% to 15% were seen once. This clonotype came up a few times. The V and J genes are TRBV29-1 and TRBJ1-2, with unresolved D. The sample taken for sequencing was whole blood. The receptor's source is an adult who was a healthcare worker with PCR-confirmed SARS-CoV-2 infection or an uninfected control (not recorded which). The chain's CDR3 is CSVEFQGSYGYTF. The DNA of the CDR3 is TGCAGCGTTGAATTTCAAGGGAGCTATGGCTACACCTTC.